These 18 T cell receptor beta chains were sequenced from one sample in a study of blood T cell repertoires in COVID-19. TCRdb keeps only in-frame clones here, not all; method: immunoSEQ multiplex PCR. The sample lists some 250,000 clones, around four fifths seen once, with 4% to 4.5% in the top ten. Material: peripheral blood. All receptors derive from a man in his 60s with acute or convalescent COVID-19.

This clone has more than one count but fewer than ten. The rearrangement joins TRBV15 to TRBJ1-6; the D is unclear. The CDR3 is 19 amino acids. Germline V gene data show CDR1 as LNHNV and CDR2 as YYDKDF (reference sequence). Trimming stripped 1 base from V and 0 bases from J, with 16 bases between. CDR3 sequence: CATSRAPAQGSSYNSPLHF. As DNA, the CDR3 is TGTGCCACCAGCAGAGCCCCGGCCCAAGGGAGCTCCTATAATTCACCCCTCCACTTT.

The CDR3 DNA follows: TGTGCCAGCAGCCTTAGCGGGGGGACCTACAATGAGCAGTTCTTC. It is translated as CASSLSGGTYNEQFF. The chain links TRBV11-3 to TRBJ2-1; TRBD2 matches 10 bases. Germline CDR1 is SGHNT and CDR2 is YENEEA. The CDR3 consists of 15 residues. With 5 bases clipped from V and 2 bases from J, the junction kept 3 bases outside the gene matches.

The genes are TRBV5-1 and TRBJ1-1, with a possible D match to TRBD1 (5 bases). The CDR3 covers 13 residues. Trimming took off 2 bases at V and 4 bases at J, with 9 bases between the two ends. From germline, CDR1 is SGHRS and CDR2 YFSETQ. CDR3 amino acids: CASSFQGVTEAFF. The CDR3 coding sequence is TGCGCCAGCAGCTTCCAGGGTGTCACTGAAGCTTTCTTT.

The chain joins TRBV7-2 to TRBJ2-7, with D possibly matching TRBD1 (5 bases). The V end was cut by 6 bases, the J end by 1 base, with 25 bases between. The CDR3 spans 18 residues. Germline loops: CDR1 SGHTA, CDR2 FQGNSA. This chain's CDR3 is CASSEYGREVIRSYEQYF. CDR3 in DNA: TGTGCCAGCAGTGAGTACGGCAGGGAAGTAATAAGGTCCTACGAGCAGTACTTC.

This clone occurred a few times. The chain uses TRBV6-5 and TRBJ2-7; D is possibly TRBD1 (6 bases). Germline V gives CDR1 MNHEY, CDR2 SVGAGI. Trimming cost V 10 bases and J 4 bases, with 17 bases left between them. CDR3 length equals 13 residues. In DNA form, the CDR3 reads TGTGCCACCCAAGGGGGTCTTGGGTACGAGCAGTACTTC. Translation gives CATQGGLGYEQYF.

The J gene is TRBJ2-7, the V gene TRBV19, with D unclear. The CDR3 sequence is 13 residues long. Trimming left V 9 bases short and J 2 bases short, with 14 bases between. Looked up from germline, CDR1 is LNHDA and CDR2 is SQIVND (reference sequence). The CDR3 sequence is CASALDGTYEQYF. For the CDR3, the DNA is TGTGCCAGCGCCCTAGACGGAACCTACGAGCAGTACTTC.

The chain carries TRBV18 and TRBJ1-5; a possible D gene is TRBD1 (5 bases). This CDR3 comprises 14 residues. Trimming stripped 6 bases from V and 5 bases from J, with 14 bases between. Germline V gene data show CDR1 as KGHSH and CDR2 as LQKENI. The CDR3 protein is CASSRGGEDQPQHF. Here the CDR3 DNA reads TGTGCCAGCTCGCGCGGGGGGGAGGATCAGCCCCAGCATTTT.

The chain carries TRBV2 and TRBJ2-3; 14 nucleotides agree with TRBD2. The V and J ends lost 6 bases and 0 bases, in that order; junction bases with no gene match: 5. In germline, CDR1 is SNHLY, CDR2 FYNNEI. The CDR3 totals 17 residues. The DNA of the CDR3 is TGTGCCAGCAGAAGGACTAGCGGGGGGAGGAGCACAGATACGCAGTATTTT. As protein: CASRRTSGGRSTDTQYF.

The rearrangement links TRBV4-1 to TRBJ1-1, with 8 bases fitting TRBD1. The CDR3 is 15 residues long. Germline loops: CDR1 MGHRA, CDR2 YSYEKL. V shed 0 bases and J 2 bases; nucleotides not matched to a gene: 2. The CDR3, as DNA: TGCGCCAGCAGCCAAGAGGACAGGGATAACACTGAAGCTTTCTTT. It yields the protein CASSQEDRDNTEAFF.

The V call is TRBV11-2, the J call TRBJ1-6; no reliable D call. Germline values: CDR1 SGHAT, CDR2 FQNNGV. Between the trimmed V and J ends, which lost 5 bases and 9 bases, there was a span of 11 bases. This CDR3 has 13 amino acids. CDR3 DNA sequence: TGTGCCAGCAGCCCCACAGCGGCTTCACCCCTCCACTTT. This codes for CASSPTAASPLHF.

The genes are TRBV19 and TRBJ1-1; possible D gene TRBD1, 5 bases. Deletions cut 3 bases from V and 3 bases from J, with 8 bases between. The length of the CDR3 is 13 residues. The germline gives CDR1 LNHDA, CDR2 SQIVND (reference sequence). Written as DNA, the CDR3 is TGTGCCAGTAGTATCAGGGTCGACACTGAAGCTTTCTTT. Amino acids: CASSIRVDTEAFF.

Concerning this clone: One end of the junction is discordant with germline, which a read error may explain. DNA of the CDR3: TGTGCCAGCAGTCCGGGACTAGCGGGAGCCATCTTC. It encodes CASSPGLAGAIF. V and J are TRBV6-5 and TRBJ2-1; 14 nucleotides line up with TRBD2. The CDR3 length is 12 residues. Germline lookup yields CDR1 MNHEY and CDR2 SVGAGI.

The chain joins TRBV12-3 or TRBV12-4 to TRBJ1-1; D remains unclear. With 6 bases removed from V and 8 bases from J, the gap between germline ends came to 13 bases. The CDR3 loop spans 12 amino acids. The DNA for the CDR3 is TGTGCCAGCAGAACACTCGCGGGGGAAGCTTTCTTT. Amino acid sequence: CASRTLAGEAFF.

This clone has a single count. The chain uses TRBV5-4 and TRBJ2-1; possible D gene TRBD2, 5 bases. Trimming cost V 4 bases and J 0 bases, with 14 bases left between them. Germline V CDR1 and CDR2: SGHNT, YYREEE (reference sequence). The CDR3 consists of 16 residues. CDR3 protein: CASSPTPGSSYNEQFF. Written as DNA, the CDR3 is TGTGCCAGCAGCCCGACCCCGGGGAGCTCCTACAATGAGCAGTTCTTC. The full variable domain, rest sourced from reference TRBV5-4 and TRBJ2-1, is ETGVTQSPTHLIKTRGQQVTLRCSSQSGHNTVSWYQQALGQGPQFIFQYYREEENGRGNFPPRFSGLQFPNYSSELNVNALELDDSALYLCASSPTPGSSYNEQFFGPGTRLTVL.

The table lists this clone with a count of one. The CDR3 loop is CSASLPGTSPYF. The CDR3 DNA follows: TGCAGTGCTAGTCTGCCCGGGACTTCCCCGTACTTC. V is TRBV20-1 and J is TRBJ2-5; the D gene is possibly TRBD2 (6 bases). Trimming cost V 3 bases and J 13 bases, with 18 bases left between them. Germline lookup yields CDR1 DFQATT and CDR2 SNEGSKA (reference sequence). The CDR3 sequence is 12 residues long.

The chain couples TRBV18 to TRBJ1-1; a weak D match, TRBD1 (6 bases). Looked up from germline, CDR1 is KGHSH and CDR2 is LQKENI. Trimming left V 3 bases short and J 6 bases short, with 14 bases between. CDR3 length: 14 residues. The CDR3, as DNA: TGTGCCAGCTCACCCCAGGGGCCCCAACCTGAAGCTTTCTTT. This codes for CASSPQGPQPEAFF. The complete variable domain, with remaining parts taken from reference TRBV18 and TRBJ1-1, reads NAGVMQNPRHLVRRRGQEARLRCSPMKGHSHVYWYRQLPEEGLKFMVYLQKENIIDESGMPKERFSAEFPKEGPSILRIQQVVRGDSAAYFCASSPQGPQPEAFFGQGTRLTVV.

J is TRBJ2-5 and V is TRBV3-1 (or the pseudogene TRBV3-2), with 7 nucleotides matching TRBD2. The V segment lost 3 bases and the J segment 7 bases; nucleotides outside the gene matches: 5. The CDR3 totals 13 residues. Per germline, CDR1 LGHDT and CDR2 YNNKEL (reference sequence). In nucleotides, the CDR3 is TGTGCCAGCAGCCAGGGCGGGAGTGGGACCCAGTACTTC. It is translated as CASSQGGSGTQYF.

The chain is built from TRBV4-2 and TRBJ2-3; 9 positions agree with TRBD1. V dropped 1 base and J dropped 4; count of bases not matched to a gene: 6. This CDR3 contains 16 residues. Germline V gives CDR1 LGHNA, CDR2 YNFKEQ. CDR3 bases: TGTGCCAGCAGCCAAGCGGGACAGGGTCCCGCAGATACGCAGTATTTT. It translates to CASSQAGQGPADTQYF.